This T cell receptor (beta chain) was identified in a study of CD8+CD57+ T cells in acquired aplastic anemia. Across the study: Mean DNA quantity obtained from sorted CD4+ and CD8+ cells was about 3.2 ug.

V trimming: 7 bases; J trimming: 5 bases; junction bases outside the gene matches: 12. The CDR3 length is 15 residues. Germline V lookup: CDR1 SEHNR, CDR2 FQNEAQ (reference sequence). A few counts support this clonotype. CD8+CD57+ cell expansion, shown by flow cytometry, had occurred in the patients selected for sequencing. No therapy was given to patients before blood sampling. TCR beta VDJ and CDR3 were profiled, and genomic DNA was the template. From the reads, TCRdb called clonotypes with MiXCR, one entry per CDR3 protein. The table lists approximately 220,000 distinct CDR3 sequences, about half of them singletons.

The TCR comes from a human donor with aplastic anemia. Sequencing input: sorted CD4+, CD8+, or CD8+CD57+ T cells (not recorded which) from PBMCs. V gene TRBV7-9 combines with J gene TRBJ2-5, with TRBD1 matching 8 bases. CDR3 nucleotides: TGTGCCAGCATGGACACATTGGACAGGGAGGAGACCCAGTACTTC. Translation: CASMDTLDREETQYF.